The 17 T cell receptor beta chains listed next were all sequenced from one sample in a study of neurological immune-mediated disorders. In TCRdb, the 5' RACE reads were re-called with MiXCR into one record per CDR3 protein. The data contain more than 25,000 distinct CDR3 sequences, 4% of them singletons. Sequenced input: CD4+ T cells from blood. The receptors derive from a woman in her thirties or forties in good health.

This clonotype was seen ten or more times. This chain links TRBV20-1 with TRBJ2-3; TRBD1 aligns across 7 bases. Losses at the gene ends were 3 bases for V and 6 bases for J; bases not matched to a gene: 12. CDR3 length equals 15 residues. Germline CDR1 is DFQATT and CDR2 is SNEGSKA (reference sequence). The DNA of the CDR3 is TGCAGTGCTAGCAGGAGACAGGGCCCCGCGGATACGCAGTATTTT. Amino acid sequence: CSASRRQGPADTQYF.

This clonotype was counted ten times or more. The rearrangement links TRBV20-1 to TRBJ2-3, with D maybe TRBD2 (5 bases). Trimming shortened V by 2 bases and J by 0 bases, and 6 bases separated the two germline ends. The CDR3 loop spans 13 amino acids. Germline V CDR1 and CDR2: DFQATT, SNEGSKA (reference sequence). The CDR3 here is CSARRTSTDTQYF. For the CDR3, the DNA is TGCAGTGCTAGACGGACTAGCACAGATACGCAGTATTTT.

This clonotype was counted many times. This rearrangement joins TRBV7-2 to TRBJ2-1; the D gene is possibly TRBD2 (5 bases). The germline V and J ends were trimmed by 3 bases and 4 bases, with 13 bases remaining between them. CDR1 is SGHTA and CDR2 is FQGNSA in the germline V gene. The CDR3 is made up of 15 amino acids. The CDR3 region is CASSLESGNYNEQFF. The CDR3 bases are TGTGCCAGCAGCTTGGAGAGCGGAAATTACAATGAGCAGTTCTTC.

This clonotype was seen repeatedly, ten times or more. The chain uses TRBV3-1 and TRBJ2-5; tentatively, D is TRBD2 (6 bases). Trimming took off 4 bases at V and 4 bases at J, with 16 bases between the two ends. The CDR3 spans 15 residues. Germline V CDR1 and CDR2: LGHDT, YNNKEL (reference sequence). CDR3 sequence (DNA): TGTGCCAGCAGCCGCGCGAAAGGAGGGTCAGAGACCCAGTACTTC. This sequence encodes CASSRAKGGSETQYF.

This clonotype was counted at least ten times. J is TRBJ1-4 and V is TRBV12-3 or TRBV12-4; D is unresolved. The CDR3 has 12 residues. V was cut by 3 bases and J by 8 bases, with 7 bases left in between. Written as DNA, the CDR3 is TGTGCCAGCAGTTTTACCGGCGAAAAACTGTTTTTT. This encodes CASSFTGEKLFF.

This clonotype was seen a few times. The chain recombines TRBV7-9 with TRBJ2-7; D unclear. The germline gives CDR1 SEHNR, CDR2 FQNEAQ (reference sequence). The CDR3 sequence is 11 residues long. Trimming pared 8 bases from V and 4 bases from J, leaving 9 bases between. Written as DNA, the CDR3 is TGTGCCAGCGGCGACTTGTACGAGCAGTACTTC. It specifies CASGDLYEQYF.

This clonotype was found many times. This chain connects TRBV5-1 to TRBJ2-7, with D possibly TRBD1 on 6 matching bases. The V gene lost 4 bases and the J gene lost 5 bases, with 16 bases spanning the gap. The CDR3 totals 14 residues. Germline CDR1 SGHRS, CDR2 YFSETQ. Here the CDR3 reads CASSGVAGTNEQYF. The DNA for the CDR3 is TGCGCCAGCAGCGGGGTGGCAGGGACAAACGAGCAGTACTTC.

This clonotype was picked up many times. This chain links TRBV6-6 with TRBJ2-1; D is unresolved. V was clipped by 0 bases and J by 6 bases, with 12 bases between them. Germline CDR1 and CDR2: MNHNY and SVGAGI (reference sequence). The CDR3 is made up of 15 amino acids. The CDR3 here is CASSYSRDRVNEQFF. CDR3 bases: TGTGCCAGCAGTTACTCTCGTGACCGTGTCAATGAGCAGTTCTTC.

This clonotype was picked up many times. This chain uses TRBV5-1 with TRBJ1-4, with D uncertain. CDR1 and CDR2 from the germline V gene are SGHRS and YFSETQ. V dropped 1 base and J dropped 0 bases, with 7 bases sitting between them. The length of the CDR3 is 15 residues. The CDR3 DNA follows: TGCGCCAGCAGCTTGACCGCTGCAACTAATGAAAAACTGTTTTTT. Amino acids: CASSLTAATNEKLFF.

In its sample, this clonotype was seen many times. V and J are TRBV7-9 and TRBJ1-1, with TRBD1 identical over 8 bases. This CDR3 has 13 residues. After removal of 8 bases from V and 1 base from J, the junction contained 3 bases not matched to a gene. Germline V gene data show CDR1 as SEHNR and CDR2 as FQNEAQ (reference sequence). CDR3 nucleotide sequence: TGTGCCAGCGCCGGGACAGGGAACACTGAAGCTTTCTTT. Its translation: CASAGTGNTEAFF.

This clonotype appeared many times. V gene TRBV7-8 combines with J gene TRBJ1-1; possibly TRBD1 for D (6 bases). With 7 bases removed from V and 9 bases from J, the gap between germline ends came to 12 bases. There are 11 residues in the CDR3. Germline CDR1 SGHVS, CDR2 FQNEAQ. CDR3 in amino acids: CASTLGAKAFF. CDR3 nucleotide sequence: TGTGCCAGCACCCTGGGGGCGAAAGCTTTCTTT.

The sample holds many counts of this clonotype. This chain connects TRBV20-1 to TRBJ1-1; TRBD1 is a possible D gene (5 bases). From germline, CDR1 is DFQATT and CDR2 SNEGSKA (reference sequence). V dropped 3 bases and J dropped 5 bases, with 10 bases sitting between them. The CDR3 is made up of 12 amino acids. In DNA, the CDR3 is TGCAGTGCTAGGGGACCAGCGACTGAAGCTTTCTTT. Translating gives CSARGPATEAFF.

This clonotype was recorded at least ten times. CDR3 coding DNA: TGTGCCAGCAGGGCTTCTGGGTCTGGGGCCAACGTCCTGACTTTC. Encoded protein: CASRASGSGANVLTF. The rearrangement links TRBV28 to TRBJ2-6; D gene uncertain. Trimming took off 6 bases at V and 1 base at J, with 10 bases between the two ends. CDR3 length: 15 amino acids. Germline values: CDR1 MDHEN, CDR2 SYDVKM.

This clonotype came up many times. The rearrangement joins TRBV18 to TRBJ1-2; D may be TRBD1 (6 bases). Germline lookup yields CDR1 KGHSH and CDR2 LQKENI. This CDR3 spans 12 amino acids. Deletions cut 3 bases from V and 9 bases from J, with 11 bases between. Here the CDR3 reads CASSPTQGSYTF. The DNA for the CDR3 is TGTGCCAGCTCACCGACTCAGGGGAGCTACACCTTC. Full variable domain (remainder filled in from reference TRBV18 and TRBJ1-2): NAGVMQNPRHLVRRRGQEARLRCSPMKGHSHVYWYRQLPEEGLKFMVYLQKENIIDESGMPKERFSAEFPKEGPSILRIQQVVRGDSAAYFCASSPTQGSYTFGSGTRLTVV.

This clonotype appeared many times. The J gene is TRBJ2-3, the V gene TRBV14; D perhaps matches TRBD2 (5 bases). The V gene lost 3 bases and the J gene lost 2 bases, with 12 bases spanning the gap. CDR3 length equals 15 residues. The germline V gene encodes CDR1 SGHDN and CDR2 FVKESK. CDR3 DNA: TGTGCCAGCAGCCAGGATGAGACTAACACAGATACGCAGTATTTT. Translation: CASSQDETNTDTQYF.

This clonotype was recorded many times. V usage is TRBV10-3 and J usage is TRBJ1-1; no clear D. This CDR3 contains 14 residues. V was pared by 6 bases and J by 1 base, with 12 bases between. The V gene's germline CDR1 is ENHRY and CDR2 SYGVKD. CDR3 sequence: CAIRDRLENTEAFF. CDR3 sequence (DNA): TGTGCCATCAGGGACCGCCTGGAGAACACTGAAGCTTTCTTT.

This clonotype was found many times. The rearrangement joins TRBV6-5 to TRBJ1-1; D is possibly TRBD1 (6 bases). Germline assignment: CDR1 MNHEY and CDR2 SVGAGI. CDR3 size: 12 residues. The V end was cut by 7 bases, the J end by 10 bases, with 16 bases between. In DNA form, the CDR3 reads TGTGCCAGCATCCAGGCGGGGGCAGGAGCTTTCTTT. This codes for CASIQAGAGAFF.